This entry concerns a single TCR beta chain. Its matching antigen is unknown. The sample is drawn from a study of early T cells in non-severe SARS-CoV-2 infection. Study summary: Bulk RNA from unsorted whole blood was sequenced; chains were unpaired.

Findings of the study overall: Private and CD4 specificities were missed by VDJdb matching, skewed to anti-spike CD8.

The length of the CDR3 is 15 residues. Germline V gene sequence: CDR1 MGHDK, CDR2 SYGVNS. Trimming at V came to 2 bases and at J to 12 bases, leaving 8 bases not matched to a gene. Individual cDNA molecules received unique molecular identifiers. TCRdb ran MiXCR on the 5' RACE reads and lists one entry per CDR3 protein. The repertoire holds some 61,000 distinct CDR3 sequences, with less than 11% as singletons. The sequence was collected from an adult who was a healthcare worker with PCR-confirmed SARS-CoV-2 infection or an uninfected control (not recorded which). This rearrangement joins TRBV25-1 to TRBJ1-6, with TRBD1 matching 9 bases. Sequencing was done on a sample of whole blood. The CDR3 bases are TGTGCCAGCAGTGAACCGGGACAGGGCTCCCTACCCCTCCACTTT. Amino acid sequence: CASSEPGQGSLPLHF.